This TCR beta chain derives from a study of T cells in narcolepsy. Study outcomes and limitations: Reportedly, autoreactive clonotypes were serially detected in patients' blood but not controls'.

This CDR3 spans 13 amino acids. Germline lookup yields CDR1 SGHTA and CDR2 FQGNSA. Trimming took off 5 bases at V and 4 bases at J, with 11 bases between the two ends. Data came from immunoSEQ multiplex PCR; TCRdb stores just in-frame clones and leaves some out. The table records about 1,500 clones, 35% to 50% of them present only once. A remark on this clone: Antigen unknown.

The chain links TRBV7-2 to TRBJ1-2, with D possibly matching TRBD1 (6 bases). Input material: cultured CD8+ T cells from cerebrospinal fluid. This clonotype was sampled from a human donor with narcolepsy. As DNA, the CDR3 is TGTGCCAGCAGCCCCGACAGGTTCTATGGCTACACCTTC. Its protein is CASSPDRFYGYTF.